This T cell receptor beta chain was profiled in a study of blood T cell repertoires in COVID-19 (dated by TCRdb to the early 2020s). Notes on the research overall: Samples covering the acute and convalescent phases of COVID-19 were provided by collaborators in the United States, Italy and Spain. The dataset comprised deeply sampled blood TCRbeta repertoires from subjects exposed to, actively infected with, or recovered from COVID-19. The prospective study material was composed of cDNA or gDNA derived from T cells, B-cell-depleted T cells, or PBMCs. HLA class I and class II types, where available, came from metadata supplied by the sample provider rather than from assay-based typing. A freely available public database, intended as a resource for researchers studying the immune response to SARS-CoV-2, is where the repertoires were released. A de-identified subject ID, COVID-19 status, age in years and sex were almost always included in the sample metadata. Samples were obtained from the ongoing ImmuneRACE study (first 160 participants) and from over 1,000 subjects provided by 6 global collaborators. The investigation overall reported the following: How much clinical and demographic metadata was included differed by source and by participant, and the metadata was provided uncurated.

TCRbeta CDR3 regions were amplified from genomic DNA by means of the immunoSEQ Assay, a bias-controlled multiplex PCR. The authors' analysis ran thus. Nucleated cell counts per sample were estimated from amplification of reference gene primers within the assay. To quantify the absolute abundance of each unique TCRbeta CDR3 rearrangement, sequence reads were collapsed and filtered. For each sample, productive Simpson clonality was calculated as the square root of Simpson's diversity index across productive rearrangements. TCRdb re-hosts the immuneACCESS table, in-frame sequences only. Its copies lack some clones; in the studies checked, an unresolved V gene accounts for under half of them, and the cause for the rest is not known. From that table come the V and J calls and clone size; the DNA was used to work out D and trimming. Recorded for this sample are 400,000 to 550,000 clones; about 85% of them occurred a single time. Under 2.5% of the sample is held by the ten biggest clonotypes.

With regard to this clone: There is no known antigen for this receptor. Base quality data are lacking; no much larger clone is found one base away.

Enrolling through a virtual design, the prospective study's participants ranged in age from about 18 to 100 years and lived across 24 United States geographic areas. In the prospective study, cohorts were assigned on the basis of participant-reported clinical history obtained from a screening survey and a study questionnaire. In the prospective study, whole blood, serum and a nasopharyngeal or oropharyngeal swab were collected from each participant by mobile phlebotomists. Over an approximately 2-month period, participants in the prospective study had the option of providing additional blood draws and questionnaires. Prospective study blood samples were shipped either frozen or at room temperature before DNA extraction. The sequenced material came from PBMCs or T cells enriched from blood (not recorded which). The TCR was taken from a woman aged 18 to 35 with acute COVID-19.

The CDR3 region has the sequence CASSSRTDFSPLHF. The DNA sequence follows: TGTGCCAGCAGTTCCCGGACAGATTTTTCACCCCTCCACTTT. Recombination joined TRBV28 with TRBJ1-6, and the D gene may be TRBD1, 6 bases matching. The trim is 4 bases for V and 9 bases for J, with a gap of 13 bases between the germline ends. From the germline V gene, CDR1 is MDHEN and CDR2 is SYDVKM. CDR3 length: 14 amino acids, cysteine to phenylalanine. Only the CDR3 part of the read is kept: 42 bases, read in frame from the first base.